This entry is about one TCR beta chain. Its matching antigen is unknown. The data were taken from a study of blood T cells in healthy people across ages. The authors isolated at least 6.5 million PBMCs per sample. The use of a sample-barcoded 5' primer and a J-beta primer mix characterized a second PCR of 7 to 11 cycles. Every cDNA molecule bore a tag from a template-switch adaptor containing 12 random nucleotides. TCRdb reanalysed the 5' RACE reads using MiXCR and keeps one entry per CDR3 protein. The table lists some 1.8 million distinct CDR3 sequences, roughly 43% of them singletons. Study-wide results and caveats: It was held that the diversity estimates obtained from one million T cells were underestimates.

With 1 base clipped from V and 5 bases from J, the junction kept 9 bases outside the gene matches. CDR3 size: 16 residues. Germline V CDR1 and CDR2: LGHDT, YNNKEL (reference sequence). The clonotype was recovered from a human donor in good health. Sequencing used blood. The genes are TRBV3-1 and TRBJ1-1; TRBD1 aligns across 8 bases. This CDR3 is CASSQVGTGPKTEAFF. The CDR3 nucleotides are TGTGCCAGCAGCCAAGTGGGGACAGGACCGAAGACTGAAGCTTTCTTT.